The rows below give T cell receptor beta chains drawn from one sample of a study of T cell responses to AZD1222 COVID-19 vaccine. Assay: immunoSEQ multiplex PCR; the TCRdb copy retains only in-frame clones and omits some. The sample has about 120,000 clones; about 90% are singletons. The sample consisted of peripheral blood, taken on day 0 of AZD1222 vaccination. Source of these receptors: an adult in good health. CDR3s leave out the opening cysteine and the closing phenylalanine or tryptophan.

j_call: TRBJ1-5
v_call: TRBV6-5
cdr3_aa: ASSYGGQGSNQPQH

j_call: TRBJ1-5
v_call: TRBV19
cdr3_aa: ASSIRVGGSNQPQH

j_call: TRBJ1-3
v_call: TRBV19
cdr3_aa: ASTQRGATGNTIY

j_call: TRBJ1-1
v_call: TRBV2
cdr3_aa: ASSEQGAETEAF

j_call: TRBJ1-2
v_call: TRBV21-1
cdr3_aa: ASSSRPDGLRNYGYT

j_call: TRBJ1-3
v_call: TRBV27
cdr3_aa: ASSLSGRAGNTIY

j_call: TRBJ2-3
v_call: TRBV28
cdr3_aa: ASSLTLAGATDTQY

j_call: TRBJ2-6
v_call: TRBV5-1
cdr3_aa: ASRGGVSGANVLT

j_call: TRBJ2-7
v_call: TRBV10-3
cdr3_aa: AISDSVRGPDEQY

j_call: TRBJ2-1
v_call: TRBV9
cdr3_aa: ASSTGGWDNEQF

j_call: TRBJ1-5
v_call: TRBV19
cdr3_aa: ASRAARGSNQPQH

j_call: TRBJ1-1
v_call: TRBV18
cdr3_aa: ASSPSTGGENTEAF

j_call: TRBJ2-5
v_call: TRBV12-5
cdr3_aa: ASGLVLGDRASVTQY

j_call: TRBJ1-2
v_call: TRBV11-1
cdr3_aa: ASRRTGEYGYT

j_call: TRBJ2-1
v_call: TRBV6-5
cdr3_aa: ASSSTSGRTDEQF

j_call: TRBJ2-7
v_call: TRBV10-3
cdr3_aa: AISEVGTSGRWVSYEQY

j_call: TRBJ2-3
v_call: TRBV11-3
cdr3_aa: ASSYPGLAEDTQY

j_call: TRBJ2-7
v_call: TRBV25-1
cdr3_aa: ASRRDFHEQY

j_call: TRBJ2-2
v_call: TRBV3-1/TRBV3-2
cdr3_aa: ASSQDSGPTGELF

j_call: TRBJ2-1
v_call: TRBV5-4
cdr3_aa: ASSLAWTSGSNEQF

j_call: TRBJ2-1
v_call: TRBV28
cdr3_aa: ASSRRRDEQF

j_call: TRBJ1-1
v_call: TRBV24-1
cdr3_aa: ATSDGGLGTEAF

j_call: TRBJ2-1
v_call: TRBV9
cdr3_aa: ASSVFETRGGEQF